Listed below are T cell receptor beta chains from one sample, sequenced in a study of shared clonotypes between healthy human individuals. TCRdb's table, derived via immunoSEQ multiplex PCR, lists solely in-frame clones and lacks some. This sample has approximately 2.5 million clones, with approximately 93% found just once. Source material: naive CD4+ T cells from PBMCs. The receptor source for this set is a man aged 18 to 29 in good health. Some clones in this sample may be carry-over from other donors' samples. CDR3s include the opening cysteine and the closing phenylalanine or tryptophan. A D gene is named only where the DNA matches it firmly. Clone size, where shown, is once, few, many, or a class for clones that have expanded.

.	.	TRBJ1-1	TRBV29-1	CSASGGFGTEAFF	TGCAGCGCCTCAGGAGGGTTTGGAACTGAAGCTTTCTTT
once	.	TRBJ2-2	TRBV5-4	CASSTPGTKNTGELFF	TGTGCCAGCAGCACCCCCGGGACGAAGAACACCGGGGAGCTGTTTTTT
.	.	TRBJ2-1	TRBV10-2	CASSWTGYNEQFF	TGCGCCAGCAGCTGGACTGGATACAATGAGCAGTTCTTC
.	.	TRBJ2-4	TRBV19	CASSIGKGVLAKNIQYF	TGTGCCAGTAGTATAGGAAAGGGGGTTTTAGCCAAAAACATTCAGTACTTC
.	TRBD2	TRBJ2-5	TRBV25-1	CASSDGSGSLETQYF	TGTGCCAGCAGTGACGGTAGCGGGAGTTTGGAGACCCAGTACTTC
.	.	TRBJ2-1	TRBV7-9	CASSLAGPTYEQFF	TGTGCCAGCAGCTTAGCGGGGCCTACATATGAGCAGTTCTTC
.	TRBD2	TRBJ2-7	TRBV11-2	CASSLLAGYSSYEQYF	TGTGCCAGCAGCCTCCTAGCGGGTTATAGCTCCTACGAGCAGTACTTC
.	.	TRBJ2-7	TRBV27	CASSFGRAGYEQYF	TGTGCCAGCAGTTTTGGCAGGGCGGGCTACGAGCAGTACTTC
.	TRBD2	TRBJ2-5	TRBV18	CASSPTSVGGETQYF	TGTGCCAGCTCACCGACTAGCGTAGGAGGAGAGACCCAGTACTTC
.	TRBD2	TRBJ2-5	TRBV5-1	CASSSQSSGQETQYF	TGCGCCAGCAGCTCGCAGTCTAGCGGTCAAGAGACCCAGTACTTC
.	.	TRBJ1-5	TRBV2	CASTYRGARSNQPQHF	TGTGCCAGCACCTATCGGGGGGCGCGTAGCAATCAGCCCCAGCATTTT
.	TRBD1	TRBJ2-7	TRBV6-5	CASRKKGTGAYEQYF	TGTGCCAGCAGAAAAAAGGGGACAGGGGCATACGAGCAGTACTTC
.	.	TRBJ2-1	TRBV5-4	CASSPYQVEGVDEQFF	TGTGCCAGCAGCCCGTACCAAGTGGAGGGAGTAGATGAGCAGTTCTTC
.	TRBD2	TRBJ2-2	TRBV6-5	CAIRLAVTGELFF	TGTGCCATAAGACTAGCGGTCACCGGGGAGCTGTTTTTT